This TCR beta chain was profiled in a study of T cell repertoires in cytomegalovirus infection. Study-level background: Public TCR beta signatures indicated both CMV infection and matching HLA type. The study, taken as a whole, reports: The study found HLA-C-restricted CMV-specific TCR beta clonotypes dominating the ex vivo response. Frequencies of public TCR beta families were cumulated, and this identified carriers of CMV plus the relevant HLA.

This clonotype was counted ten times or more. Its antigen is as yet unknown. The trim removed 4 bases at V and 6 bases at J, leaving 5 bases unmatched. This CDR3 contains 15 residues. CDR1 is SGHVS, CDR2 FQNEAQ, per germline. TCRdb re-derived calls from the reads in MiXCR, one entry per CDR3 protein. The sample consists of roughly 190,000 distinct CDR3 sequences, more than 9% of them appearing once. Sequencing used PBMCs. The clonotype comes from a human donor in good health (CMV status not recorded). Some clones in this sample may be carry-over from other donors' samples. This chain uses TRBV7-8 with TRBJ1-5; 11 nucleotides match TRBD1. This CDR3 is CASSSRDRGFQPQHF. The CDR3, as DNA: TGTGCCAGCAGCTCACGGGACAGGGGGTTTCAGCCCCAGCATTTT.